A single sample gave rise to the 21 T cell receptor beta chains below, sequenced in a study of T cell responses to AZD1222 COVID-19 vaccine. Here immunoSEQ multiplex PCR was the method, and the copy in TCRdb shows in-frame clones only, minus some. The table records some 73,000 clones, about 88% of them present only once. The input for sequencing was peripheral blood, taken 28 days after the second AZD1222 dose. Receptor source: an adult who received the AZD1222 COVID-19 vaccine.

The chain couples TRBV30 to TRBJ1-6; D uncertain. CDR3 size: 14 residues. Per germline, CDR1 GTSNPN and CDR2 SVGIG (reference sequence). The germline V and J ends were trimmed by 4 bases and 10 bases, with 17 bases remaining between them. Here the CDR3 reads CAWTDSLLVSPLHF. CDR3 nucleotides: TGTGCCTGGACAGACTCCCTCCTTGTGTCACCCCTCCACTTT.

The chain links TRBV3-1 (or the pseudogene TRBV3-2) to TRBJ2-7, with TRBD1 as a possible D gene (6 bases). CDR3 length: 15 amino acids. Germline values: CDR1 LGHDT, CDR2 YNNKEL (reference sequence). The V end lost 4 bases, the J end lost 3 bases, and 16 bases lay between the germline ends. CDR3: CASSPFGTSRYEQYF. Here the CDR3 DNA reads TGTGCCAGCAGCCCCTTCGGGACATCTCGCTACGAGCAGTACTTC.

The chain recombines TRBV19 with TRBJ2-2, with D maybe TRBD1 (6 bases). The CDR3 is 16 amino acids. Germline CDR1 is LNHDA and CDR2 is SQIVND (reference sequence). V shed 4 bases and J shed 4 bases, with 16 bases lying between them. This CDR3 reads CASSTSGVRFTGELFF. CDR3 DNA: TGTGCCAGTAGTACCTCAGGGGTTCGCTTCACCGGGGAGCTGTTTTTT.

CDR3 sequence (DNA): TGCAGCGTTGAAGGACAGGGGGCGGCTGAGACCCAGTACTTC. Translating it yields CSVEGQGAAETQYF. The V gene is TRBV29-1, the J gene TRBJ2-5; 10 positions agree with TRBD1. The ends lost 1 base at V and 5 bases at J; junction bases unmatched: 4. The CDR3 loop spans 14 amino acids. Germline CDR1 is SQVTM and CDR2 is ANQGSEA.

This clone was picked up one time. DNA for the CDR3: TGTGCCAGCAGATACCCAGGGACCTACGAGCAGTACTTC. Protein: CASRYPGTYEQYF. V is TRBV11-2 and J is TRBJ2-7; TRBD1 might be the D (5 bases). V was clipped by 6 bases and J by 2 bases, with 11 bases between them. Germline V gene lookup returns CDR1 SGHAT and CDR2 FQNNGV. CDR3 size: 13 residues.

The chain is built from TRBV18 and TRBJ1-1; maybe TRBD1 (6 bases). Trimming left V 4 bases short and J 2 bases short, with 17 bases between. The germline V gene has CDR1 KGHSH and CDR2 LQKENI. The length of the CDR3 is 16 residues. The CDR3 nucleotides are TGTGCCAGCTCACGAGATTTGGGACAAGGTAACACTGAAGCTTTCTTT. This encodes CASSRDLGQGNTEAFF.

The chain has TRBV18 and TRBJ1-5; 10 bases align to TRBD1. Germline assignment: CDR1 KGHSH and CDR2 LQKENI. The junction had 12 bases not matched to a gene; V was cut back by 2 bases and J by 11 bases. The CDR3 extends over 16 amino acids. In DNA, the CDR3 is TGTGCCAGCTCACCATTTGGGACAGGGGCGGAGGGGACCCAGCATTTT. Its translation is CASSPFGTGAEGTQHF.

In this sample, this clone turned up once. The V gene is TRBV3-1 (or the pseudogene TRBV3-2), the J gene TRBJ2-5; D not certain. V lost 5 bases and J 5 bases, leaving 12 bases between the germline ends. The CDR3 length is 13 residues. CDR1 LGHDT and CDR2 YNNKEL come from the germline V gene (reference sequence). The CDR3: CASSVGHGETQYF. For the CDR3, the DNA is TGTGCCAGCAGCGTTGGGCATGGGGAGACCCAGTACTTC.

The V and J genes are TRBV12-3 or TRBV12-4 and TRBJ1-1, with D perhaps matching TRBD1 (5 bases). V lost 6 bases to trimming and J lost 10 bases, with 15 bases between them. This CDR3 comprises 12 residues. The CDR3 region is CASSVGGKGAFF. As DNA, the CDR3 is TGTGCCAGCAGCGTCGGGGGAAAAGGAGCTTTCTTT.

The chain uses TRBV30 and TRBJ2-1; TRBD1 aligns across 8 bases. The CDR3 is made up of 16 amino acids. Germline trimming cut 3 bases from V and 6 bases from J; bases unmatched to any gene: 13. Germline-derived CDR1 and CDR2 are GTSNPN and SVGIG (reference sequence). The CDR3 spells CAWRGGWTGRINEQFF. The CDR3 DNA is TGTGCCTGGAGGGGTGGATGGACAGGGCGGATCAATGAGCAGTTCTTC.

The chain has TRBV2 and TRBJ1-2; D gene unclear. The germline CDR1 and CDR2 sequences are SNHLY and FYNNEI. V was shortened by 5 bases and J by 4 bases, with 17 bases between the two germline ends. The CDR3 runs 15 residues. The CDR3 loop is CASSSNAHPSYGYTF. CDR3 nucleotides: TGTGCCAGCAGTTCTAACGCCCACCCAAGCTATGGCTACACCTTC.

The table lists this clone with a count of one. The chain is built from TRBV5-1 and TRBJ2-1; 13 bases map to TRBD2. Germline lookup yields CDR1 SGHRS and CDR2 YFSETQ. The CDR3 is 18 amino acids. The ends lost 5 bases at V and 0 bases at J; junction bases unmatched: 8. CDR3 nucleotide sequence: TGCGCCAGCAGACCGGGACTAGCGGGACCGGGCTCCTACAATGAGCAGTTCTTC. Translating it yields CASRPGLAGPGSYNEQFF.

The rearrangement links TRBV7-3 to TRBJ2-4; perhaps D is TRBD1 or TRBD2 (5 bases each). V shed 2 bases and J shed 9 bases, with 14 bases lying between them. The CDR3 extends over 14 amino acids. Germline V gene sequence: CDR1 SGHTA, CDR2 FQGTGA. CDR3 amino acids: CASSLEGPTAIQYF. In DNA form, the CDR3 reads TGTGCCAGCAGCTTAGAGGGACCTACGGCCATTCAGTACTTC.

J is TRBJ2-7 and V is TRBV29-1; weak D call: TRBD2 (7 bases). Trimming stripped 7 bases from V and 6 bases from J, with 16 bases between. The CDR3 runs 12 residues. Germline V lookup: CDR1 SQVTM, CDR2 ANQGSEA. The CDR3 sequence: CSGGMGGGEQYF. The CDR3 DNA follows: TGCAGCGGGGGTATGGGAGGGGGCGAGCAGTACTTC.

J is TRBJ2-2 and V is TRBV29-1, with 9 bases lining up with TRBD1. Trimming took 4 bases from V and 7 from J; bases not matched to a gene: 10. Germline assignment: CDR1 SQVTM and CDR2 ANQGSEA. The CDR3 totals 15 residues. CDR3 amino acids: CSVVSGTGFGGELFF. The CDR3, as DNA: TGCAGCGTTGTTTCCGGGACAGGGTTTGGCGGGGAGCTGTTTTTT.

V usage is TRBV6-5 and J usage is TRBJ1-1, with TRBD1 matching over 10 bases. Germline lookup yields CDR1 MNHEY and CDR2 SVGAGI. The CDR3 sequence is 14 residues long. With V trimmed by 11 bases and J by 0 bases, 6 bases remained unmatched. CDR3 coding DNA: TGTGCCTCCTTGGACAGGGGGATGAACACTGAAGCTTTCTTT. It is translated as CASLDRGMNTEAFF.

This sequence joins TRBV6-1 and TRBJ1-5, with D possibly being TRBD1 (5 bases). Trimming shortened V by 4 bases and J by 6 bases, and 19 bases separated the two germline ends. Germline CDR1 and CDR2: MNHNS and SASEGT. The CDR3 totals 16 residues. CDR3 in DNA: TGTGCCAGCAGTGCTGGCACCGGGACGAGTTTTCAGCCCCAGCATTTT. This gives the protein CASSAGTGTSFQPQHF.

This clone has a single count. V usage is TRBV24-1 and J usage is TRBJ2-7; no clear D. The CDR3 loop spans 14 amino acids. V lost 4 bases and J lost 4, with 13 bases in between. Germline V CDR1 and CDR2: KGHDR, SFDVKD. CDR3 residues: CATSDPAAGYEQYF. CDR3 nucleotides: TGTGCCACCAGTGACCCGGCCGCTGGTTACGAGCAGTACTTC.

The chain links TRBV19 to TRBJ1-4, with 8 bases aligning to TRBD1. The length of the CDR3 is 15 residues. V shed 5 bases and J 7 bases; nucleotides not matched to a gene: 9. The V gene's germline CDR1 is LNHDA and CDR2 SQIVND (reference sequence). The CDR3 protein is CASSPPTGEFEKLFF. CDR3 nucleotide sequence: TGTGCCAGTAGTCCGCCGACAGGGGAGTTTGAAAAACTGTTTTTT.

The chain uses TRBV6-5 and TRBJ2-7; 7 bases line up with TRBD1. Germline V gives CDR1 MNHEY, CDR2 SVGAGI. The length of the CDR3 is 14 residues. V shed 4 bases and J 4 bases; nucleotides not matched to a gene: 7. DNA of the CDR3: TGTGCCAGCAGTTCCCCGGGACAGAAATACGAGCAGTACGTC. This codes for CASSSPGQKYEQYV.

The chain is built from TRBV19 and TRBJ2-7; D gene ambiguous. Trimming took off 5 bases at V and 2 bases at J, with 13 bases between the two ends. CDR1 and CDR2 (germline): LNHDA, SQIVND (reference sequence). This CDR3 is built from 14 residues. CDR3: CASSPARTTYEQYF. Written as DNA, the CDR3 is TGTGCCAGTAGTCCAGCGCGGACGACCTACGAGCAGTACTTC.